This TCR beta chain emerged from a study of blood T cell repertoires in COVID-19. The table came from immunoSEQ multiplex PCR; TCRdb's copy has only in-frame clones and leaves some out. Among 250,000 to 350,000 clones, approximately 90% were seen once, and the ten largest hold about 7%. Trimming removed 5 bases from V and 0 bases from J; junction bases left unmatched: 5. Germline V CDR1 and CDR2: SNHLY, FYNNEI. CDR3 length: 16 amino acids. The receptor comes from a young woman with COVID-19, enrolled during active disease. The sample taken for sequencing was peripheral blood. The J gene is TRBJ2-7, the V gene TRBV2, with TRBD2 matching over 12 bases. The CDR3 sequence: CASSRLAGVLSYEQYF. CDR3 coding DNA: TGTGCCAGCAGTCGACTAGCGGGGGTTCTCTCCTACGAGCAGTACTTC.